These T cell receptor beta chains were read from a single sample in a study of beta chain features in type 1 diabetes. The protocol was immunoSEQ multiplex PCR, while the TCRdb copy is restricted to in-frame clones and leaves out a portion. This sample has some 900,000 clones, with roughly 15% found just once. The sequenced material came from naive CD4+ T cells from blood. These TCRs come from a woman aged 18-35 years in good health. Each CDR3 is given with its conserved first and last residue. The D gene is left open where the match is weak.

d_call,v_call,j_call,cdr3_aa
.,TRBV28,TRBJ1-2,CASKGGPRYGYTF
TRBD1,TRBV5-6,TRBJ1-5,CASSQTGLSNQPQHF
.,TRBV7-3,TRBJ2-2,CASSSRTGELFF
.,TRBV28,TRBJ2-1,CASSLSGRGVNEQFF
.,TRBV7-2,TRBJ2-1,CASSSFWEQFF
.,TRBV6-5,TRBJ2-2,CASSYIGELFF
TRBD1,TRBV2,TRBJ2-7,CASNWGQGFIGHYEQYF
TRBD2,TRBV4-2,TRBJ2-3,CASSQNGGRSTDTQYF
TRBD2,TRBV7-2,TRBJ2-5,CASSLATGRAAETQYF
TRBD1,TRBV19,TRBJ2-2,CASRDREAGELFF
.,TRBV5-5,TRBJ2-5,CASSLPALETQYF
.,TRBV28,TRBJ2-4,CASSPLTLAKNIQYF
.,TRBV7-9,TRBJ2-5,CASSINQETQYF
TRBD1,TRBV7-2,TRBJ1-5,CASSRTGNQPQHF
TRBD2,TRBV6-6,TRBJ2-7,CASRSGSTLWEQYF
.,TRBV5-4,TRBJ1-5,CASSRQPSSNQPQHF
TRBD1,TRBV7-9,TRBJ2-7,CASSLGTGGWYEQYF
TRBD2,TRBV28,TRBJ2-3,CASSLLNLLAGPTGDTDTQYF
.,TRBV27,TRBJ1-5,CASSPTGQLSQPQHF
TRBD1,TRBV27,TRBJ1-4,CASSGTATNEKLFF
.,TRBV4-3,TRBJ2-5,CASSQEGRDQETQYF
TRBD1,TRBV7-9,TRBJ1-1,CSSSLQGLDSAFF
TRBD2,TRBV5-1,TRBJ2-7,CASSSRLAGGDEQYF
TRBD2,TRBV7-2,TRBJ2-5,CASSLGGLAGGYQETQYF
TRBD1,TRBV18,TRBJ2-1,CASSSGTDNEQFF
.,TRBV28,TRBJ1-2,CASSLSGTRRENGYTF
.,TRBV11-2,TRBJ2-6,CASTLVIASLSGANVLTF
.,TRBV23-1,TRBJ2-7,CASSQSEGARPYEQYF
TRBD1,TRBV5-6,TRBJ1-1,CASSTGQGSTEAFF
TRBD1,TRBV28,TRBJ2-7,CASSPYMGETGYSF
TRBD2,TRBV28,TRBJ2-7,CASGSGTSYTYEQYF
.,TRBV27,TRBJ2-7,CASRGLSAYEQYF
TRBD1,TRBV6-5,TRBJ2-7,CASSPLGQGSYEQYF
.,TRBV7-8,TRBJ2-6,CASSLARVSGANVLTF
TRBD2,TRBV6-1,TRBJ2-7,CASSVERGTYEQYF
.,TRBV19,TRBJ2-2,CASTQQGNTGELFF
TRBD2,TRBV15,TRBJ2-7,CATSRGDGRIGYEQYF
.,TRBV19,TRBJ1-2,CASSAAPGHGFYGYTF
TRBD1,TRBV7-9,TRBJ1-2,CASSLSRDSYGYTF
TRBD2,TRBV7-3,TRBJ2-1,CASSLSSSGGYNEQFF
TRBD1,TRBV7-9,TRBJ1-2,CASSLRRPTGAYGYTF
.,TRBV28,TRBJ2-1,CASKAGSYNEQFF
.,TRBV6-6,TRBJ2-1,CASSYAQGRTNEQFF
.,TRBV23-1,TRBJ1-1,CASSHPSVGLGANTEAFF
TRBD2,TRBV6-1,TRBJ2-1,CASRTGGTYNEQFF
.,TRBV28,TRBJ2-7,CASGSSYEQYF
.,TRBV28,TRBJ2-3,CASSFLADTQYF
.,TRBV7-9,TRBJ2-2,CASSLYGPRATGELFF
TRBD2,TRBV27,TRBJ2-3,CASSFRGLAWRMGSTDTQYF
.,TRBV6-6,TRBJ2-7,CASSYSSWGFEQYF
.,TRBV15,TRBJ1-4,CATSREGYSDEKLFF